This TCR beta chain was recorded in a study of beta chain features in type 1 diabetes listed by TCRdb under 2018. Study-level background: Mean age, gender distribution, total cell number and subset yield did not differ between patients and healthy donors. Regulatory and stem cell-like memory subsets were obtained from only 8 patients and roughly 8 healthy donors, while naive and central memory subsets were obtained from all 30 or so donors. The study compared TCRB repertoires of sorted circulating CD4+ T cell subsets between recently diagnosed type 1 diabetes patients and matched healthy donors. A total of roughly 100 million sorted cells were examined across all samples, and a strong correlation was observed between cell number per subset and RNA yield.

General findings and caveats noted by the study authors: At VDJ recombination sites, type 1 diabetes patients had fewer insertions and more deleted nucleotides, which implies abnormalities in thymic rearrangement. Type 1 diabetes patients showed a moderate but significant shortening of TCRB CDR3 length in all four CD4+ subsets. Shorter templates might be favored by PCR, yet because patient and control samples were amplified and corrected together, any such skew would affect both groups equally. Naive, central memory and regulatory TCRB repertoires appeared more similar among patients than among healthy donors. Only small numbers of individuals were included in the HLA sub-analyses, which left unresolved whether HLA type had any influence on TCRB rearrangement. Because cDNA rather than genomic DNA was sequenced, highly expressing activated cells could have been over-represented, although no difference in activation and CD3 levels was found between groups.

The entire amount of isolated RNA was reverse transcribed using the High Capacity cDNA Reverse Transcription Kit, so the sequenced TCRB transcripts were expressed ones. Deep immunoSEQ sequencing was applied to naive, central memory and regulatory T cell samples, giving an average of roughly 3.5 million total reads per sample. Sorted cells were lysed in RLT buffer, and RNA was extracted using DNase-treated RNeasy Micro or Mini kits according to cell number. Each cell subset was processed on its own to prevent cross-contamination, while patient and healthy donor samples were processed together. TCRB sequences were amplified from cDNA with the immunoSEQ multiplex PCR, producing 87-bp fragments spanning the CDR3 region. The amplicons were sequenced using the Illumina HiSeq platform. For the original study's pipeline: Synthetic template baselines were used to correct PCR bias computationally, reads within Hamming distance 2 were collapsed, and singletons that could not be merged were discarded. By aligning reads against IMGT, V, D and J genes, CDR3 length, and insertions or deletions at six rearrangement sites were assigned. Clonotype counts were normalized to sorted cell number within each subset before computing true diversity and Gini coefficients with the tcR R package. The overlap coefficient, calculated on TCRB nucleotide sequences, was used to quantify repertoire sharing. Out-of-frame TCRB sequences from naive cells were analyzed to stand in for the pre-selection repertoire. The table comes from immuneACCESS by way of TCRdb, which keeps in-frame sequences with V and J called. Part of the clones is missing from these tables; in studies checked, under half for an unresolved V gene and the rest for unknown reasons. Clone size and V and J calls were adopted from that table, with D and trimming inferred from the DNA. The sample includes roughly 340,000 clones, with roughly 14% observed a single time. The leading ten clones occupy roughly 0.016% of the sample.

Each donor gave one peripheral blood draw, averaging approximately 110 mL, which was collected into heparinised tubes. Using a panel that included CD45RO, CCR7, CD25, CD127, CD95 and CD27, naive, central memory, regulatory and stem cell-like memory CD4+ T cells were sorted on a BD FACSAria II. A purity above 95% was achieved for all sorted populations. PBMCs were separated immediately by Lymphoprep density gradient centrifugation and were stained directly, without being cultured. Samples were stained and sorted in pairs, with one healthy donor and one patient per experiment, so that batch effects were minimized. The CDR3 runs 14 residues from the cysteine to the phenylalanine. Only the CDR3 portion is preserved as DNA: 42 bases, with reading frame beginning at the first base. At the junction V is shortened by 5 bases and J by 5 bases; bases outside the gene matches: 10. According to the germline V gene, CDR1 reads SQVTM and CDR2 reads ANQGSEA.

This clone was seen a few times. Its antigen specificity is not known. No much larger clone exists at a distance of one base, and base qualities are not known. This receptor was obtained from a woman younger than 30 with type 1 diabetes. The sample consisted of naive CD4+ T cells from blood. The sample's cell subset or site label is to be understood as: true naive CD4+ T cells. The chain links TRBV29-1 with TRBJ2-5, with TRBD2 matching 8 junction bases. The nucleotides are TGCAGCGTTAAGAGCGGGAGTTCTGTTGAGACCCAGTACTTC. It specifies CSVKSGSSVETQYF.